The clone carrying this T cell receptor (beta chain) showed up just once. Assay: immunoSEQ multiplex PCR; the TCRdb copy retains only in-frame clones and omits some. The profile shows over 120,000 clones, 76% of them singletons. Per germline, CDR1 SGHVS and CDR2 FQNEAQ. Unmatched junction bases numbered 5, after V lost 5 bases and J lost 8 bases. The CDR3 covers 14 residues. The sample is drawn from a study of cytotoxic CD8 clonotypes in ibrutinib-treated CLL. Study-level background: There were, on average, approximately 260,000 productive templates and 80,000 to 100,000 productive rearrangements per sample.

The clonotype was recovered from a human donor with chronic lymphocytic leukemia. The chain recombines TRBV7-8 with TRBJ2-1; TRBD1 agrees at 11 bases. The material was PBMCs, obtained after 24 months of ibrutinib treatment. The CDR3 sequence is CASSRPDRGHEQFF. CDR3 bases: TGTGCCAGCAGCAGACCGGACAGGGGGCATGAGCAGTTCTTC.